This T cell receptor beta chain was retrieved from a study of PD-1 blockade in mismatch repair-deficient tumors listed by TCRdb under 2017. Study-level background: The trial enrolled some 82 consecutive patients with roughly twelve mismatch repair-deficient cancer types between 2013 and late 2016, all previously treated and progressing. Tumor-associated T cell clones in the peripheral blood of patients responding to PD-1 blockade were tracked using deep sequencing of TCR CDR3 regions. Broader findings and caveats from the paper: Rapid expansion after pembrolizumab followed by contraction, generally before radiologic responses, was shown by tumor-resident clones, which were often undetectable in blood before treatment.

CDR1 SGHRS and CDR2 YFSETQ were looked up in the germline V gene. The CDR3, from cysteine to phenylalanine, totals 15 residues. Only the CDR3 portion is preserved as DNA: 45 bases, with reading frame beginning at the first base. The V and J ends are trimmed by 1 base and 1 base, leaving 9 bases between them. As for this clone: Its antigen remains undetermined. The sample holds no much larger clone one base away, and base qualities are not on file.

Libraries came from the immunoSEQ multiplex PCR assay. TCRdb carries this immuneACCESS record with in-frame sequences only. Its versions omit some clonotypes, under half of them owing to an unresolved V gene in the studies checked, with the rest unexplained. The sample table lists more than 30,000 clones, about 85% of them with a count of one. Together, the top ten hold approximately 3.6% of the sample. For each enrolled patient, mismatch repair deficiency was established using either polymerase chain reaction or immunohistochemistry. TCR sequencing was carried out for a few patients who responded to pembrolizumab therapy. The phase II trial prospectively tested pembrolizumab PD-1 blockade in advanced mismatch repair-deficient cancers regardless of tissue of origin. Peripheral blood T cell samples were serially collected before and at multiple times after PD-1 blockade was started. Blood sampling time points were reported as weeks after the first dose of pembrolizumab.

The chain is encoded by TRBV5-1 joined to TRBJ1-3; no D gene call is confident. The clonotype was recovered from an adult with mismatch repair-deficient cancer. Sequenced here: peripheral blood, sampled less than 95 weeks after starting pembrolizumab. The CDR3 corresponds to CASSLFGISGNTIYF. The DNA reads as follows: TGCGCCAGCAGCTTGTTCGGGATTTCTGGAAACACCATATATTTT.